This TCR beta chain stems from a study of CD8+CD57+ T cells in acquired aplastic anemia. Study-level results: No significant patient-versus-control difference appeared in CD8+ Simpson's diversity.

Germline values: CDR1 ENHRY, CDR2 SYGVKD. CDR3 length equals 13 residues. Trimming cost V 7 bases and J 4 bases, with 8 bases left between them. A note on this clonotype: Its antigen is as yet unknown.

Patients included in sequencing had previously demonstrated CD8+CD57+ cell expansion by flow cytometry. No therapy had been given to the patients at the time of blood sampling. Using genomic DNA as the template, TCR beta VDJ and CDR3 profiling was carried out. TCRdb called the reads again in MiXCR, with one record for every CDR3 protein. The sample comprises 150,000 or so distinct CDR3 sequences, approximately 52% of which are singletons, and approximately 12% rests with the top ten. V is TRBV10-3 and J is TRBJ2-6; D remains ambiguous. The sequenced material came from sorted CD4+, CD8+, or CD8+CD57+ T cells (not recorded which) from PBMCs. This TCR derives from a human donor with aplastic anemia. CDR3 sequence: CAIKGTGANVLTF. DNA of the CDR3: TGTGCCATCAAGGGAACCGGGGCCAACGTCCTGACTTTC.